These 13 T cell receptor beta chains came from one sample sequenced in a study of response to subunit inactivated influenza vaccine. TCRdb ran MiXCR on the RT-PCR reads and lists one entry per CDR3 protein. Here the sample spans about 540,000 distinct CDR3 sequences, 14% being singletons. Material: PBMCs from blood, obtained approximately 13 days after vaccination. These receptors were collected from a man aged 50-60 years who received an inactivated influenza vaccine.

The rearrangement links TRBV2 to TRBJ2-3; D is ambiguous. Trimming stripped 8 bases from V and 4 bases from J, with 16 bases between. Germline loops: CDR1 SNHLY, CDR2 FYNNEI. This CDR3 is 14 amino acids long. This CDR3 reads CASVTSSLPDTQYF. As DNA, the CDR3 is TGTGCCAGCGTGACCTCCTCCCTCCCAGATACGCAGTATTTT.

This sequence joins TRBV10-3 and TRBJ1-3, with a tentative D call TRBD1 (5 bases). The CDR3 is 16 residues long. In germline, CDR1 is ENHRY, CDR2 SYGVKD. V gave up 4 bases and J gave up 0 bases, with 13 bases separating them. In DNA, the CDR3 is TGTGCCATCAGTGCTGGCAGGGTCAACTCTGGAAACACCATATATTTT. Translation gives CAISAGRVNSGNTIYF.

In this sample, this clonotype turned up a few times. The V and J genes are TRBV11-2 and TRBJ1-2; the D gene is possibly TRBD1 (5 bases). The CDR3 runs to 14 residues. V lost 3 bases and J 8 bases, leaving 16 bases between the germline ends. The germline CDR1 and CDR2 sequences are SGHAT and FQNNGV. In nucleotides, the CDR3 is TGTGCCAGCAGCTTTACAGGAGTGTACGGAGGCTACACCTTC. It specifies CASSFTGVYGGYTF.

This clonotype was counted ten times or more. V usage is TRBV12-3 or TRBV12-4 and J usage is TRBJ2-7; 10 bases are a match to TRBD1. The CDR3 extends over 14 amino acids. V was clipped by 6 bases and J by 2 bases; unmatched bases: 4. The chain's CDR3 is CASRTGTGAYEQYF. Here the CDR3 DNA reads TGTGCCAGCAGAACCGGGACAGGGGCCTACGAGCAGTACTTC.

CDR3 DNA: TGCAGTGCTATCCGAGCTAGCGAATCAGCCAAAAACATTCAGTACTTC. Protein product: CSAIRASESAKNIQYF. The V and J genes are TRBV20-1 and TRBJ2-4; D may be TRBD2 (6 bases). Germline V gene lookup returns CDR1 DFQATT and CDR2 SNEGSKA (reference sequence). The CDR3 sequence is 16 residues long. Deletions cut 4 bases from V and 0 bases from J, with 16 bases between.

This clonotype was counted a few times. The chain has TRBV5-1 and TRBJ2-3, with TRBD2 as a possible D gene (6 bases). Germline CDR1 reads SGHRS; CDR2 reads YFSETQ. V dropped 4 bases and J dropped 4 bases, with 13 bases sitting between them. The CDR3 runs to 14 residues. The CDR3 reads CASSTGRMADTQYF. CDR3 in DNA: TGCGCCAGCAGCACCGGGAGAATGGCAGATACGCAGTATTTT. Full variable domain (outside the CDR3, taken from reference TRBV5-1 and TRBJ2-3): KAGVTQTPRYLIKTRGQQVTLSCSPISGHRSVSWYQQTPGQGLQFLFEYFSETQRNKGNFPGRFSGRQFSNSRSEMNVSTLELGDSALYLCASSTGRMADTQYFGPGTRLTVL.

Written as DNA, the CDR3 is TGTGCCAGCAGTTACTCGATGCGGCTAGGCTCCTACAATGAGCAGTTCTTC. Its protein is CASSYSMRLGSYNEQFF. This chain connects TRBV6-2 or TRBV6-3 to TRBJ2-1, with D hard to call. The V gene's germline CDR1 is MNHEY and CDR2 SVGEGT. The V gene lost 0 bases and the J gene lost 0 bases, with 12 bases spanning the gap. The CDR3 has 17 residues.

This sequence joins TRBV11-2 and TRBJ2-1; 7 nucleotides line up with TRBD2. The CDR3 sequence is 18 residues long. Germline CDR1 and CDR2: SGHAT and FQNNGV. Trimming removed 3 bases from V and 7 bases from J; junction bases left unmatched: 18. The CDR3 DNA reads as TGTGCCAGCAGCTTGTATTTATCTGCGGGAGCAAACAGGAATGAGCAGTTCTTC. Its translation: CASSLYLSAGANRNEQFF.

The chain couples TRBV21-1 to TRBJ2-2; TRBD1 is the table's D call, not checked against the DNA. TRBV21-1 is described as a pseudogene. The CDR3 has 17 residues. DNA for the CDR3: TGTGCCAGCAGCAAAGTGAAAACCGGGACAGAGACCGGGGAGCTGTTTTTT. It yields the protein CASSKVKTGTETGELFF.

This clonotype was observed a handful of times. V usage is TRBV6-2 or TRBV6-3 and J usage is TRBJ2-1, with D possibly matching TRBD2 (6 bases). Trimming removed 3 bases from V and 3 bases from J, with 15 bases in between. This CDR3 region has 16 residues. CDR1 is MNHEY, CDR2 SVGEGT, per germline. In DNA, the CDR3 is TGTGCCAGCAGTTATGCCCCGGGGAGGATCTACAATGAGCAGTTCTTC. The encoded protein is CASSYAPGRIYNEQFF.

The sample holds a few counts of this clonotype. The chain is built from TRBV29-1 and TRBJ1-1; D remains unclear. Trimming cost V 2 bases and J 4 bases, with 11 bases left between them. Per the germline V gene, CDR1 is SQVTM and CDR2 is ANQGSEA. CDR3 length equals 13 residues. For the CDR3, the DNA is TGCAGCGTTGAACGGTCCAAGGGCACTGAAGCTTTCTTT. It is translated as CSVERSKGTEAFF.

The genes are TRBV12-3 or TRBV12-4 and TRBJ2-7; D might be TRBD1 (6 bases). The CDR3 spans 16 residues. Trimming removed 4 bases from V and 1 base from J, with 17 bases in between. CDR3 sequence: CASSSGHSKRSYEQYF. The DNA for the CDR3 is TGTGCCAGCAGTTCGGGACACTCCAAACGATCCTACGAGCAGTACTTC.

This clonotype was recorded a few times. CDR3 amino acids: CASSAILYGYTF. The CDR3 DNA follows: TGTGCCAGCAGTGCCATCCTCTATGGCTACACCTTC. The genes are TRBV2 and TRBJ1-2; D is unclear. CDR3 size: 12 residues. V was shortened by 4 bases and J by 4 bases, with 7 bases between the two germline ends. Germline loops: CDR1 SNHLY, CDR2 FYNNEI. Drawing the rest from reference TRBV2 and TRBJ1-2, the complete variable domain is EPEVTQTPSHQVTQMGQEVILRCVPISNHLYFYWYRQILGQKVEFLVSFYNNEISEKSEIFDDQFSVERPDGSNFTLKIRSTKLEDSAMYFCASSAILYGYTFGSGTRLTVV.